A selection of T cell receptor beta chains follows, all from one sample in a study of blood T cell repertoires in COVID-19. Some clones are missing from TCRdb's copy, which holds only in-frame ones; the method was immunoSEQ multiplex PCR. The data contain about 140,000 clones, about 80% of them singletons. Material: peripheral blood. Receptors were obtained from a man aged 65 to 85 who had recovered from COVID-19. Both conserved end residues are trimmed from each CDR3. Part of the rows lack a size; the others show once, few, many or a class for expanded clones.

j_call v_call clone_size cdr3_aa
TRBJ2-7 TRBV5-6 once ASSLIGYEQY
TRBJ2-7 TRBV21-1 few ASSSGHYEQY
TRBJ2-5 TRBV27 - ASSAQGRETQY
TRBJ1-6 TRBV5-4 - ASSFWGGYNSPLH
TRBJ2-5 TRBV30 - AWSGEGGQETQY
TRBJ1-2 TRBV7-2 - ASSLWDRTRGYT
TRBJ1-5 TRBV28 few ASSRQGGSQPQH
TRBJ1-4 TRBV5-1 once ASSDRGGEKLF
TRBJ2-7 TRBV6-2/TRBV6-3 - ASSYSTREQY
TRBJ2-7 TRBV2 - ASSEATGSGEQY
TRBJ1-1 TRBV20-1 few SASLGREAF
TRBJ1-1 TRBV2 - ASSFGQAAF
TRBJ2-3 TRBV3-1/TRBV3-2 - ASSLDRGEDTQY
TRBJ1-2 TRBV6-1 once ASSVFEGQGADGYT
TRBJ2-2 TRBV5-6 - ASSLPGANTGELF
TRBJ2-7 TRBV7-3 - ASSVVVDYEQY
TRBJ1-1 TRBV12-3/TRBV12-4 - ASSPVNTEAF
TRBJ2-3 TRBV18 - ASSLSRPGQGTTDTQY
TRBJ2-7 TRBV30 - AWTQGGEQY
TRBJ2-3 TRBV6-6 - ASSYQLAGGTDTQY
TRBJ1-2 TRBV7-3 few ASSPRPGGGGGYT
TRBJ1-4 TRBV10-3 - AISGGQAPTNEKLF
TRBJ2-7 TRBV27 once ASRPTTGVSYEQY
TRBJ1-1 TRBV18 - ASSPTYNTEAF
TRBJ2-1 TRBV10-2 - ASRPRDRVYNEQF
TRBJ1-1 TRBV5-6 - ASSFLLNTEAF
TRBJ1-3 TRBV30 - AWSIGRGMNTIY
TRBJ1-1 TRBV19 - ASTWDRVNTEAF
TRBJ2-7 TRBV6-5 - ASSYSTFGRAYEQY
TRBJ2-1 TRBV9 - ASSVKGLASYNEQF
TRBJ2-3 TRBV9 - ASSQRGDFTDTQY
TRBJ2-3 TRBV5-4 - ASSLPGLAGADTQY
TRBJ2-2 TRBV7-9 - ASSPSGTGGGELF
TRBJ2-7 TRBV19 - ASSISPGYEQY
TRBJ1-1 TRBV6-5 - ASGLFGGTEAF
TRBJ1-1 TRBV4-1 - ASSQPGLEAF
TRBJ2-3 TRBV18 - ASSPGAVADTQY
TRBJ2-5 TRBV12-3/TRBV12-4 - ASSLGQVETQY
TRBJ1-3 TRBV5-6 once ASSSYEGARGNTIY
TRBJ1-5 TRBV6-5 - ASSQDRYSNQPQH
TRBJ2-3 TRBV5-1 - ASSLAGGDTQY
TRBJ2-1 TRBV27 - ASSLAGISSYNEQF
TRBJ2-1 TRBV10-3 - AISGELAGSSYNEQF
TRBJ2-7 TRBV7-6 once ASSFLAGGEQY
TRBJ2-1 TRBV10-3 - AISERGSGRGSSYNEQF
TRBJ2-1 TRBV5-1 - ASSPRGRASGTEQF
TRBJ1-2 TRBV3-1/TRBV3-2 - ASSQGTAYGYT
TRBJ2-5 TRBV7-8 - ASSLAGGREGETQY
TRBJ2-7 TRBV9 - ASSVVGQGGRQY
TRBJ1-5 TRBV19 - ASSIFDTQGFGNQPQH
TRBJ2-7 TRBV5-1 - ASSLGQGYYEQY
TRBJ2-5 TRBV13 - ASSSEGLAQY
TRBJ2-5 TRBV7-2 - ASSDLSGKETQY
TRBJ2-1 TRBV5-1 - ASSYFSTPRGNEQF
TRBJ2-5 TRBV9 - ASSVMSQTKPQY